This T cell receptor (beta chain) appears in the sequencing data of a study of OX40 agonist ivuxolimab in advanced cancers. This CDR3 contains 15 residues. The trim removed 0 bases at V and 5 bases at J, leaving 6 bases unmatched. Germline assignment: CDR1 ENHRY and CDR2 SYGVKD. Study results and caveats: CD4+ and CD8+ T cells in blood underwent clonal expansion by week 6 at 0.1 to 3.0 mg/kg.

The investigators sampled blood at baseline, at cycle 4 day 1, and at cycle 7 day 1. TCRdb keeps only in-frame clones here, not all; method: immunoSEQ multiplex PCR. The sample lists more than 15,000 clones; approximately 85% were seen once. On this clone: Its antigen is not known.

The sample was CD4+ or CD8+ T cells sorted from blood, taken in a trial of the OX40 agonist ivuxolimab. This TCR came from an adult with an advanced solid tumor such as melanoma, head and neck, liver or kidney cancer. This chain joins TRBV10-3 and TRBJ2-5; 7 positions agree with TRBD2. This chain's CDR3 is CAISESGGLQETQYF. The CDR3 nucleotides are TGTGCCATCAGTGAGTCGGGGGGGTTACAGGAGACCCAGTACTTC.